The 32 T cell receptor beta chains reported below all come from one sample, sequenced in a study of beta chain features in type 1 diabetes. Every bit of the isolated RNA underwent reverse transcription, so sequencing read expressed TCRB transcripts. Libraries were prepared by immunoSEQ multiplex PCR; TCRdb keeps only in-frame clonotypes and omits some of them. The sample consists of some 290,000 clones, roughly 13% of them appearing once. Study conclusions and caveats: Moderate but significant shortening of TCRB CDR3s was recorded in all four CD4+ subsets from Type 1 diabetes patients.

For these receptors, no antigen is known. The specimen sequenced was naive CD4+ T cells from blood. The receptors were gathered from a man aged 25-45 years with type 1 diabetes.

This chain's CDR3 is CSVVQGLRAEAFF. The CDR3 DNA is TGCAGCGTCGTACAGGGGCTTCGTGCTGAAGCTTTCTTT. The rearrangement links TRBV29-1 to TRBJ1-1; 7 bases are a match to TRBD1. The V gene end was trimmed by 6 bases and the J gene end by 6 bases; junction bases not matched to a gene: 10. The germline V gene encodes CDR1 SQVTM and CDR2 ANQGSEA. The CDR3 length is 13 residues. The complete variable domain, with remaining parts taken from reference TRBV29-1 and TRBJ1-1, reads SAVISQKPSRDICQRGTSLTIQCQVDSQVTMMFWYRQQPGQSLTLIATANQGSEATYESGFVIDKFPISRPNLTFSTLTVSNMSPEDSSIYLCSVVQGLRAEAFFGQGTRLTVV.

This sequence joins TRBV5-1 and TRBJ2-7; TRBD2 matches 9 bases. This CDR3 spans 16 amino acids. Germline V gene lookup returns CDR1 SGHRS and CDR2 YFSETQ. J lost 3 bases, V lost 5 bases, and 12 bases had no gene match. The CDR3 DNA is TGCGCCAGCAGTTACCCCACCGGGACTAGCATCTACGAGCAGTACTTC. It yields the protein CASSYPTGTSIYEQYF.

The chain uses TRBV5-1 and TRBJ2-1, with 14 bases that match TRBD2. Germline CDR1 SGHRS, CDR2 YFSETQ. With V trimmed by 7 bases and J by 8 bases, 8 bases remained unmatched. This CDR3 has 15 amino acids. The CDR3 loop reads CASAPGTSGSYEQFF. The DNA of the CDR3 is TGCGCCAGCGCCCCTGGGACTAGCGGGAGTTATGAGCAGTTCTTC.

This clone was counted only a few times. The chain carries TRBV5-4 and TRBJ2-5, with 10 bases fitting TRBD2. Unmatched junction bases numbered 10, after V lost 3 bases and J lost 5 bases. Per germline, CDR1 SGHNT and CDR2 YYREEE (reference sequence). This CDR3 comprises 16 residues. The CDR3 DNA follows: TGTGCCAGCAGCTGGACTAGCGGAGGAGCTTGGGAGACCCAGTACTTC. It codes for CASSWTSGGAWETQYF.

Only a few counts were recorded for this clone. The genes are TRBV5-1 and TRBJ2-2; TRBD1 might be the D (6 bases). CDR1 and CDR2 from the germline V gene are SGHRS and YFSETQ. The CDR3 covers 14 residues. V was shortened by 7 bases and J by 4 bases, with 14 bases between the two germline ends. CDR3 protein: CASRVTGVTGELFF. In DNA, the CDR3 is TGCGCCAGCCGCGTGACAGGAGTCACCGGGGAGCTGTTTTTT.

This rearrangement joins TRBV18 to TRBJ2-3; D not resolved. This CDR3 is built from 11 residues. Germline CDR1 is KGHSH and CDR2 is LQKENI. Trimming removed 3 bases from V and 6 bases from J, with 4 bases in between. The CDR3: CASSPEDTQYF. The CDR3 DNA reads TGTGCCAGCTCACCGGAGGATACGCAGTATTTT.

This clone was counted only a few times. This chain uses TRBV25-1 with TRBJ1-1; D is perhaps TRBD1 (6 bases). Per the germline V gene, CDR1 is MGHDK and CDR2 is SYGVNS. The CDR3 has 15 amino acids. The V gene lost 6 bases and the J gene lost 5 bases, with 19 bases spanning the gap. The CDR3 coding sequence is TGTGCCAGCAGGCTGTTCGGGGGGCGCAAAACTGAAGCTTTCTTT. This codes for CASRLFGGRKTEAFF.

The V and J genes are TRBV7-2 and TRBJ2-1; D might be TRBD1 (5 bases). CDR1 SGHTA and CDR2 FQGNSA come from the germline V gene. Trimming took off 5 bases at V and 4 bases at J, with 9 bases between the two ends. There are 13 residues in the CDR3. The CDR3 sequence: CASSGAAYNEQFF. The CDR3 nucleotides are TGTGCCAGCAGCGGGGCTGCTTACAATGAGCAGTTCTTC.

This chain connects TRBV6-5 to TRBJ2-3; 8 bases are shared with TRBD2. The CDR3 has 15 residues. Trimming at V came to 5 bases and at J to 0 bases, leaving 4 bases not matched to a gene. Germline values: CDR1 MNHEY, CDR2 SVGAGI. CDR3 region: CASSRSGESTDTQYF. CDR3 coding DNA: TGTGCCAGCAGTCGTAGCGGGGAGAGCACAGATACGCAGTATTTT.

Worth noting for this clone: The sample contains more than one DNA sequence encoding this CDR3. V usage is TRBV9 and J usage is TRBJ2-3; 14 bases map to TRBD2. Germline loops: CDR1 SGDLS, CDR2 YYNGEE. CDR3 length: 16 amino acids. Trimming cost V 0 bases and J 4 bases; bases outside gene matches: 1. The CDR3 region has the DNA TGTGCCAGCAGCGTAGGGACTAGCGGGAGGTCAGATACGCAGTATTTT. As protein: CASSVGTSGRSDTQYF. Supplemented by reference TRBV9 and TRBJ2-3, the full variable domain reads DSGVTQTPKHLITATGQRVTLRCSPRSGDLSVYWYQQSLDQGLQFLIQYYNGEERAKGNILERFSAQQFPDLHSELNLSSLELGDSALYFCASSVGTSGRSDTQYFGPGTRLTVL.

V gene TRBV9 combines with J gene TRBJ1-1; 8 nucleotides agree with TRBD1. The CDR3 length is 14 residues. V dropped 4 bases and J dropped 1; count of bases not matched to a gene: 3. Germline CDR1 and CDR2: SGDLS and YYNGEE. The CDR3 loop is CASSRGTGNTEAFF. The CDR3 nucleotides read TGTGCCAGCAGCAGAGGGACAGGGAACACTGAAGCTTTCTTT.

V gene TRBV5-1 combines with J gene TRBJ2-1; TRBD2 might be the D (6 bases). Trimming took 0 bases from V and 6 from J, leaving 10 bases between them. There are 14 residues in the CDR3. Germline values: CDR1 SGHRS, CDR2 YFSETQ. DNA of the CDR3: TGCGCCAGCAGCTTGGAACGGGAGTTCAATGAGCAGTTCTTC. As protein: CASSLEREFNEQFF.

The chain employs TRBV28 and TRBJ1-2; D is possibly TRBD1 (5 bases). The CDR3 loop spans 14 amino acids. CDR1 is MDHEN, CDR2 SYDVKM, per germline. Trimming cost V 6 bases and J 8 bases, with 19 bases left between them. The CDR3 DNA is TGTGCCAGCAGCCGCGGAGGGAGGGGAAGGGGCTACACCTTC. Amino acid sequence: CASSRGGRGRGYTF.

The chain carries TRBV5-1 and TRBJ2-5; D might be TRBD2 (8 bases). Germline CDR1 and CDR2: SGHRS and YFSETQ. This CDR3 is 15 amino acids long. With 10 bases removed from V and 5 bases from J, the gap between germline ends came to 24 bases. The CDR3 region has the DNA TGCGCCGTCTCGGCAGCGGGAGACAGGGCGGAGACCCAGTACTTC. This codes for CAVSAAGDRAETQYF.

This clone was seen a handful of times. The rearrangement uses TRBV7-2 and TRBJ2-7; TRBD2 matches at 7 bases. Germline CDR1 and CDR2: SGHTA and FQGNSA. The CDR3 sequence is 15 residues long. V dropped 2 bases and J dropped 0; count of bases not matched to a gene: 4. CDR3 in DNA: TGTGCCAGCAGCTTAACCAGCGGGGCCTCCTACGAGCAGTACTTC. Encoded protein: CASSLTSGASYEQYF.

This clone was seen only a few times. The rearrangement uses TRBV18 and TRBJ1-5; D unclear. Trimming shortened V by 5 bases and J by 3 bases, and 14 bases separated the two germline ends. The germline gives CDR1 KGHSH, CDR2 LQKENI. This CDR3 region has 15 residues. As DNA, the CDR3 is TGTGCCAGCTCAGAGATGGACGGGATCAATCAGCCCCAGCATTTT. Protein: CASSEMDGINQPQHF.

The CDR3 DNA reads TGTGCCAGCAGTGAAAGGGGGCGAGCGGCGTTCTTC. It is translated as CASSERGRAAFF. J is TRBJ2-1 and V is TRBV6-1; 7 nucleotides line up with TRBD1. The V gene's germline CDR1 is MNHNS and CDR2 SASEGT. This CDR3 region has 12 residues. J lost 15 bases, V lost 2 bases, and 7 bases had no gene match.

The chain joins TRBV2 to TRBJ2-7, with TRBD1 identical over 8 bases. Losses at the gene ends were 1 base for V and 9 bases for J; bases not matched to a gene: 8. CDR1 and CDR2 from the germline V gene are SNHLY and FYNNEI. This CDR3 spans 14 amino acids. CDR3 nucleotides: TGTGCCAGCAGTGAAGAAGGACAGGGAACAAGGCAGTACTTC. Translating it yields CASSEEGQGTRQYF.

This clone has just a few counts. CDR3 coding DNA: TGCAGCGAGGGAGGGGACCTAACCCAGTACTTC. Its protein product is CSEGGDLTQYF. This chain uses TRBV20-1 with TRBJ2-5, with 7 positions matching TRBD2. The CDR3 covers 11 residues. Germline V gene data show CDR1 as DFQATT and CDR2 as SNEGSKA (reference sequence).

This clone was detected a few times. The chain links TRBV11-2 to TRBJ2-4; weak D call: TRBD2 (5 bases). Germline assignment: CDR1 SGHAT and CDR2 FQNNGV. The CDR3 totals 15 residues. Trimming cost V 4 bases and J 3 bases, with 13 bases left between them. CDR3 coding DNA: TGTGCCAGCAGCTCTCAACCAGGAGGCAAAAACATTCAGTACTTC. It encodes CASSSQPGGKNIQYF.

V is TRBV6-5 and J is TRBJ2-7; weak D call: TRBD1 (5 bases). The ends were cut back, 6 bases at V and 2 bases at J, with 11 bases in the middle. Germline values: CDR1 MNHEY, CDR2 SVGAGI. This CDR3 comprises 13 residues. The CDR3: CASSSDRAYEQYF. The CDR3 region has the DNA TGTGCCAGCAGCTCCGACAGAGCCTACGAGCAGTACTTC.

DNA of the CDR3: TGTGCCAGCAGCAATACACGAAACACTGAAGCTTTCTTT. Translated: CASSNTRNTEAFF. The V gene is TRBV6-5, the J gene TRBJ1-1; no reliable D call. The CDR3 loop spans 13 amino acids. Trimming took off 6 bases at V and 2 bases at J, with 10 bases between the two ends. Per germline, CDR1 MNHEY and CDR2 SVGAGI.

CDR3 region: CASSPRQGVSYEQYF. DNA of the CDR3: TGTGCCAGCAGCCCTCGACAGGGAGTCTCGTACGAGCAGTACTTC. This chain connects TRBV7-6 to TRBJ2-7; TRBD1 matches 7 bases. With V trimmed by 5 bases and J by 4 bases, 11 bases remained unmatched. The CDR3 sequence is 15 residues long. In germline, CDR1 is SGHVS, CDR2 FNYEAQ.

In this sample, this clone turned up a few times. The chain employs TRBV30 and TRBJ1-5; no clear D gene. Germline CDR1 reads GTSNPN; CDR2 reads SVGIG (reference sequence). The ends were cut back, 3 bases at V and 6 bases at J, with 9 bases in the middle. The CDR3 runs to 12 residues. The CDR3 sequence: CAWSLPPQPQHF. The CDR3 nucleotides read TGTGCCTGGAGCCTACCGCCTCAGCCCCAGCATTTT.

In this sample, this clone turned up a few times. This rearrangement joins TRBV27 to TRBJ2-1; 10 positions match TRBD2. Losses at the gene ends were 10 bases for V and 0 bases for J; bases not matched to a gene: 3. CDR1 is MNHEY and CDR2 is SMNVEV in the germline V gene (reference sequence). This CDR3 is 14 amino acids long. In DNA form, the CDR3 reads TGTGCCACCAGGACTAGCGGCTCCTACAATGAGCAGTTCTTC. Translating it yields CATRTSGSYNEQFF.

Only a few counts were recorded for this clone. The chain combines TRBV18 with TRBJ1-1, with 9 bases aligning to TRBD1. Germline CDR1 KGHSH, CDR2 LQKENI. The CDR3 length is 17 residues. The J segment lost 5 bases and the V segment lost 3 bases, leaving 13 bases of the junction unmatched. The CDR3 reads CASSPSMPGQGGTEAFF. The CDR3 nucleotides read TGTGCCAGCTCACCGTCCATGCCGGGACAGGGTGGAACTGAAGCTTTCTTT.

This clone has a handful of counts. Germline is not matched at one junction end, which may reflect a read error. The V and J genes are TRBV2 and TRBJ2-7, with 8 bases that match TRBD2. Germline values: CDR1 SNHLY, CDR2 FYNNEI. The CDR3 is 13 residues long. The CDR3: CASSGLAQYEQYF. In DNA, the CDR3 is TGTGCCAGTAGTGGACTAGCCCAATACGAGCAGTACTTC. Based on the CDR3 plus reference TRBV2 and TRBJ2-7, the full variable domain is EPEVTQTPSHQVTQMGQEVILRCVPISNHLYFYWYRQILGQKVEFLVSFYNNEISEKSEIFDDQFSVERPDGSNFTLKIRSTKLEDSAMYFCASSGLAQYEQYFGPGTRLTVT.

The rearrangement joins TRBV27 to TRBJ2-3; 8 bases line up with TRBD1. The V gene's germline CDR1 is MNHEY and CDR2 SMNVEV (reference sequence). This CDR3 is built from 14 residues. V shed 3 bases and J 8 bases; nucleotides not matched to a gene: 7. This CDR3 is CASSLSRGRGTQYF. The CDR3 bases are TGTGCCAGCAGTTTGTCCAGGGGGCGCGGTACGCAGTATTTT.

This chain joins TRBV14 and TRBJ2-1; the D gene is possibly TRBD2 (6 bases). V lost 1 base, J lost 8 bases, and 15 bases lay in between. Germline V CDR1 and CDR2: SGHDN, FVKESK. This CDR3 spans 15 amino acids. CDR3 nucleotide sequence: TGTGCCAGCAGCCAAGTCGGGAGTAGTATGGATGAGCAGTTCTTC. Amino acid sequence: CASSQVGSSMDEQFF.

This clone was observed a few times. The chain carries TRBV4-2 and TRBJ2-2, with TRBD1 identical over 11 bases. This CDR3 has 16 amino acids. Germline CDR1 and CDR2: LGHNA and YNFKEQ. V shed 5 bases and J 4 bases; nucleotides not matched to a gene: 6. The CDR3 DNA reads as TGTGCCAGCAGCTACGCCGGGACAGGGGGCACCGGGGAGCTGTTTTTT. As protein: CASSYAGTGGTGELFF.

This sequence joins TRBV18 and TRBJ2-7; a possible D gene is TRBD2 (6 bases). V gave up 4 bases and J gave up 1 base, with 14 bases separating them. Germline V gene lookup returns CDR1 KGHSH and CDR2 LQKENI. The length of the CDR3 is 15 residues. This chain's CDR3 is CASSRGTPGSYEQYF. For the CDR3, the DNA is TGTGCCAGCTCACGCGGGACCCCAGGGTCCTACGAGCAGTACTTC.

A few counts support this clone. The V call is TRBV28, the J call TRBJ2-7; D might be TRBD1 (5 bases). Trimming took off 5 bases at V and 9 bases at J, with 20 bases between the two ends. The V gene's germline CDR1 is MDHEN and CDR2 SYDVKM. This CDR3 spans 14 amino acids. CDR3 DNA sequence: TGTGCCAGCAGTACGACACTAAGGCCCCAGGGGCAGTACTTC. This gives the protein CASSTTLRPQGQYF.